These 29 T cell receptor beta chains came from one sample sequenced in a study of Graves' ophthalmopathy and Graves' hyperthyroidism. For repertoire sequencing, the TCR beta CDR3 regions were amplified from RNA transcripts. Second-round multiplex PCR came after first-round RT-PCR with HTBI primers. TCRdb used MiXCR to reprocess the multiplex PCR reads, holding one entry per CDR3 protein. Of about 660,000 distinct CDR3 sequences detected, roughly 41% appear once; the ten largest clones hold more than 2.5%. The sequenced sample was peripheral blood. The receptors shown here come from an adult man with Graves' ophthalmopathy.

This clonotype was picked up many times. V usage is TRBV5-8 and J usage is TRBJ1-2; a possible D gene is TRBD1 (6 bases). V gave up 3 bases and J gave up 6 bases, with 12 bases separating them. In germline, CDR1 is SGHTS, CDR2 YDEGEE. The CDR3 runs 13 residues. DNA of the CDR3: TGTGCCAGCAGCTCAGGACAGATTGATGGCTACACCTTC. It is translated as CASSSGQIDGYTF.

This clonotype showed up many times. The chain employs TRBV2 and TRBJ1-6, with D hard to call. The germline gives CDR1 SNHLY, CDR2 FYNNEI. The length of the CDR3 is 13 residues. Trimming removed 3 bases at V and 8 bases at J, with 8 bases between. This CDR3 reads CASSEQQYSPLHF. The CDR3 DNA sequence: TGTGCCAGCAGTGAGCAACAGTATTCACCCCTCCACTTT.

The sample holds many counts of this clonotype. This chain uses TRBV19 with TRBJ1-5; 9 bases are a match to TRBD1. V lost 7 bases and J lost 4; bases outside the gene matches: 2. This CDR3 spans 13 amino acids. Germline CDR1 and CDR2: LNHDA and SQIVND (reference sequence). CDR3 sequence: CASMDRGNQPQHF. CDR3 DNA: TGTGCCAGTATGGACAGGGGTAATCAGCCCCAGCATTTT.

At least ten counts were recorded for this clonotype. The genes are TRBV7-8 and TRBJ2-7, with D unresolved. The V gene lost 5 bases and the J gene lost 3 bases, with 20 bases spanning the gap. The germline V gene encodes CDR1 SGHVS and CDR2 FQNEAQ. The CDR3 totals 16 residues. The CDR3, as DNA: TGTGCCAGCAGCCCGAAGCCCCCGGGCCCCGTCTACGAGCAGTACTTC. Translated: CASSPKPPGPVYEQYF.

In its sample, this clonotype was seen once. It may be a read error: a sequence one base away is much more abundant. Lacking the conserved final phenylalanine or tryptophan, this CDR3 likely reflects a read error. In DNA, the CDR3 is TGTGCCAGCAGCTTAAAACGGGGGGCTTACCAAGAGACCCAGTACTGC. Its translation: CASSLKRGAYQETQYC. This rearrangement joins TRBV7-9 to TRBJ2-5; D is perhaps TRBD2 (7 bases). This CDR3 contains 16 residues. The germline gives CDR1 SEHNR, CDR2 FQNEAQ (reference sequence). V lost 2 bases and J 0 bases, leaving 13 bases between the germline ends.

V is TRBV19 and J is TRBJ1-5, with 8 bases aligning to TRBD1. The germline gives CDR1 LNHDA, CDR2 SQIVND (reference sequence). V lost 5 bases to trimming and J lost 8 bases; unmatched junction nucleotides: 8. This CDR3 contains 14 residues. The CDR3 DNA reads TGTGCCAGTAGTGCCCCGGGACAGGTTAAGCCCCAGCATTTT. This sequence encodes CASSAPGQVKPQHF.

This clonotype was seen repeatedly, ten times or more. The rearrangement uses TRBV20-1 and TRBJ1-2, with a tentative D call TRBD1 (5 bases). The CDR3 has 13 residues. Trimming stripped 0 bases from V and 8 bases from J, with 13 bases between. Germline V gene sequence: CDR1 DFQATT, CDR2 SNEGSKA (reference sequence). CDR3 amino acids: CSARDGAIGGYTF. The CDR3 DNA reads as TGCAGTGCTAGAGATGGGGCTATTGGCGGCTACACCTTC.

This clonotype came up many times. This chain links TRBV10-3 with TRBJ1-3; D is perhaps TRBD1 (6 bases). The CDR3 is 15 residues long. Trimming took 6 bases from V and 0 from J, leaving 12 bases between them. CDR1 is ENHRY and CDR2 is SYGVKD in the germline V gene. The CDR3 region is CAIRRQESSGNTIYF. The CDR3 DNA follows: TGTGCCATCAGACGACAGGAGAGCTCTGGAAACACCATATATTTT.

For this clonotype: At one boundary the junction diverges from the germline segment, which might be a read error. This chain joins TRBV15 and TRBJ2-6; D may match TRBD1 or TRBD2 (5 bases each). Germline values: CDR1 LNHNV, CDR2 YYDKDF (reference sequence). This CDR3 has 15 amino acids. CDR3 sequence reads: CATSRDRSGANVPTF. The CDR3 region has the DNA TGTGCCACCAGCAGAGATCGATCCGGGGCCAACGTCCCGACTTTC.

With regard to this clonotype: It is unclear where the CDR3 begins or ends on the DNA, so no DNA is shown, and the CDR3 is as TCRdb lists it. The CDR3: CASSFYICSATELGRNLYEQYF. The chain carries TRBV11-1 and TRBJ2-7; the table names TRBD1, a call not compared with the DNA. The CDR3 has 22 residues if both end residues are counted. CDR1 SGHAT and CDR2 FQDESV come from the germline V gene (reference sequence).

This clonotype came up many times. The chain carries TRBV11-2 and TRBJ1-2, with 8 nucleotides matching TRBD1. With V trimmed by 5 bases and J by 4 bases, 21 bases remained unmatched. This CDR3 comprises 19 residues. Germline V lookup: CDR1 SGHAT, CDR2 FQNNGV. This chain's CDR3 is CASSTSYPGQVDVVYGYTF. DNA of the CDR3: TGTGCCAGCAGCACTTCATACCCGGGACAGGTCGACGTTGTCTATGGCTACACCTTC.

This chain joins TRBV14 and TRBJ2-7; TRBD1 is a possible D gene (5 bases). Germline CDR1 and CDR2: SGHDN and FVKESK. The CDR3 consists of 15 residues. V shed 1 base and J shed 3 bases, with 13 bases lying between them. The CDR3 DNA follows: TGTGCCAGCAGCCAAGTGCAAGGGGCTAACTACGAGCAGTACTTC. Translating gives CASSQVQGANYEQYF.

This clonotype appeared many times. The chain joins TRBV7-9 to TRBJ2-5; 9 bases are shared with TRBD2. The CDR3 spans 16 residues. Germline V gene lookup returns CDR1 SEHNR and CDR2 FQNEAQ (reference sequence). With 5 bases clipped from V and 5 bases from J, the junction kept 12 bases outside the gene matches. CDR3 sequence reads: CASSLGRRGGQETQYF. CDR3 nucleotide sequence: TGTGCCAGCAGCCTCGGACGGCGGGGGGGCCAGGAGACCCAGTACTTC. Together with reference TRBV7-9 and TRBJ2-5, the CDR3 gives the full variable domain: DTGVSQNPRHKITKRGQNVTFRCDPISEHNRLYWYRQTLGQGPEFLTYFQNEAQLEKSRLLSDRFSAERPKGSFSTLEIQRTEQGDSAMYLCASSLGRRGGQETQYFGPGTRLLVL.

This clonotype has at least ten counts. The chain couples TRBV11-3 to TRBJ1-6; 7 nucleotides match TRBD1. Germline V gene data show CDR1 as SGHNT and CDR2 as YENEEA. J lost 9 bases, V lost 6 bases, and 8 bases had no gene match. CDR3 length: 14 residues. CDR3 residues: CASRSGTVPSPLHF. In nucleotides, the CDR3 is TGTGCCAGCAGGTCCGGGACAGTCCCTTCACCCCTCCACTTT.

With respect to this clonotype: A much larger clone lies a single base off, so this may be a read error. This rearrangement joins TRBV5-1 to TRBJ1-4; 7 bases are a match to TRBD1. Germline V CDR1 and CDR2: SGHRS, YFSETQ. The CDR3 is 14 amino acids. This CDR3 is CASSPGTADEKLLF. The CDR3 DNA reads TGCGCCAGCAGCCCGGGGACAGCCGATGAAAAACTGCTTTTT. Variable domain in full (rest from reference TRBV5-1 and TRBJ1-4): KAGVTQTPRYLIKTRGQQVTLSCSPISGHRSVSWYQQTPGQGLQFLFEYFSETQRNKGNFPGRFSGRQFSNSRSEMNVSTLELGDSALYLCASSPGTADEKLLFGSGTQLSVL.

This clonotype was seen repeatedly, ten times or more. The chain employs TRBV7-9 and TRBJ1-5; D is unclear. CDR1 and CDR2 from the germline V gene are SEHNR and FQNEAQ (reference sequence). There are 14 residues in the CDR3. The V gene lost 5 bases and the J gene lost 6 bases, with 14 bases spanning the gap. The CDR3 protein is CASSPPGSPQPQHF. In DNA form, the CDR3 reads TGTGCCAGCAGCCCCCCCGGGAGCCCTCAGCCCCAGCATTTT.

The V gene is TRBV29-1, the J gene TRBJ2-3, with TRBD2 matching 11 bases. The trim removed 5 bases at V and 0 bases at J, leaving 4 bases unmatched. The germline CDR1 and CDR2 sequences are SQVTM and ANQGSEA. The CDR3 loop spans 15 amino acids. Here the CDR3 reads CSVRGTSGSTDTQYF. As DNA, the CDR3 is TGCAGCGTTCGAGGGACTAGCGGTAGCACAGATACGCAGTATTTT.

Points on this clonotype: At one boundary the junction diverges from the germline segment, which might be a read error. The chain uses TRBV7-9 and TRBJ2-7, with TRBD2 identical over 7 bases. Germline CDR1 SEHNR, CDR2 FQNEAQ (reference sequence). The CDR3 is 14 residues long. The CDR3 here is CASSFGTTYYEQYF. The DNA of the CDR3 is TGCGCCAGCAGCTTTGGGACTACTTACTACGAGCAGTACTTC.

This chain connects TRBV7-9 to TRBJ1-4; no reliable D call. Between the trimmed V and J ends, which lost 0 bases and 2 bases, there was a span of 7 bases. The CDR3 is made up of 15 amino acids. In germline, CDR1 is SEHNR, CDR2 FQNEAQ (reference sequence). CDR3 residues: CASSLAVRTNEKLFF. In DNA form, the CDR3 reads TGTGCCAGCAGCTTAGCGGTACGGACTAATGAAAAACTGTTTTTT.

The table lists this clonotype with many counts. The V call is TRBV10-3, the J call TRBJ2-7; 7 bases map to TRBD2. The CDR3 covers 15 residues. The J segment lost 0 bases and the V segment lost 6 bases, leaving 8 bases of the junction unmatched. The germline gives CDR1 ENHRY, CDR2 SYGVKD. DNA of the CDR3: TGTGCCATCAGCCAGGGACTACAACACTCCTACGAGCAGTACTTC. Translated: CAISQGLQHSYEQYF.

This clonotype appeared many times. V and J are TRBV19 and TRBJ2-5, with a weak D call TRBD1 (6 bases). The germline V gene has CDR1 LNHDA and CDR2 SQIVND (reference sequence). This CDR3 has 15 amino acids. V was cut by 1 base and J by 3 bases, with 12 bases left in between. CDR3 residues: CASSIGFGGEETQYF. CDR3 DNA sequence: TGTGCCAGTAGTATAGGCTTTGGGGGCGAAGAGACCCAGTACTTC.

This clonotype showed up many times. This rearrangement joins TRBV7-8 to TRBJ2-2; TRBD2 might be the D (6 bases). V was trimmed by 5 bases and J by 0 bases, leaving 13 bases between them. In germline, CDR1 is SGHVS, CDR2 FQNEAQ. The CDR3 is 16 residues long. The CDR3 is CASSPGGGANTGELFF. The CDR3 DNA follows: TGTGCCAGCAGCCCAGGCGGCGGGGCGAACACCGGGGAGCTGTTTTTT.

In its sample, this clonotype was seen a few times. The J gene is TRBJ2-2, the V gene TRBV7-6, with D possibly called TRBD1 or TRBD2 (5 bases each). The ends were cut back, 5 bases at V and 6 bases at J, with 34 bases in the middle. Germline V gives CDR1 SGHVS, CDR2 FNYEAQ. CDR3 length: 21 residues. The CDR3 bases are TGTGCCAGCAGCCTGTCTTGGCGGCGAACAAACGGGACCCAACACGCCGGGGAGCTGTTTTTT. This encodes CASSLSWRRTNGTQHAGELFF.

This clonotype was counted between two and nine times. This chain uses TRBV20-1 with TRBJ1-1; 8 bases line up with TRBD1. V dropped 6 bases and J dropped 3; count of bases not matched to a gene: 9. There are 14 residues in the CDR3. Germline loops: CDR1 DFQATT, CDR2 SNEGSKA (reference sequence). The CDR3 loop reads CSAKSPTGDTEAFF. The CDR3 DNA sequence: TGCAGTGCAAAAAGCCCGACAGGGGACACTGAAGCTTTCTTT.

The DNA for the CDR3 is TGTGCCAGCAGCTTAAATGCAGGGGCGAACACTGAAGCTTTCTTT. Residues: CASSLNAGANTEAFF. The chain employs TRBV7-9 and TRBJ1-1; D might be TRBD1 (6 bases). The germline V gene has CDR1 SEHNR and CDR2 FQNEAQ (reference sequence). Trimming stripped 2 bases from V and 1 base from J, with 11 bases between. The CDR3 contains 15 residues.

This clonotype was recorded once. This chain joins TRBV29-1 and TRBJ2-6; 9 positions agree with TRBD1. CDR1 is SQVTM and CDR2 is ANQGSEA in the germline V gene. The junction had 4 bases not matched to a gene; V was cut back by 7 bases and J by 0 bases. The CDR3 runs to 15 residues. The CDR3 spells CSAGTGSSGANVLTF. In DNA form, the CDR3 reads TGCAGCGCCGGGACAGGGAGCTCTGGGGCCAACGTCCTGACTTTC.

This clonotype came up a few times. This chain links TRBV12-3 or TRBV12-4 with TRBJ1-1; 7 positions agree with TRBD1. The V segment lost 4 bases and the J segment 3 bases; nucleotides outside the gene matches: 8. CDR3 size: 15 residues. CDR3 residues: CASSWTGGSDTEAFF. CDR3 DNA sequence: TGTGCCAGCAGTTGGACAGGTGGATCGGACACTGAAGCTTTCTTT.

Of note for this clonotype: With a much larger clone just one base away, this may be a read error. The J gene is TRBJ2-2, the V gene TRBV7-8, with D perhaps TRBD1 or TRBD2 (5 bases each). The germline V and J ends were trimmed by 8 bases and 4 bases, with 23 bases remaining between them. Germline V lookup: CDR1 SGHVS, CDR2 FQNEAQ. The CDR3 totals 17 residues. The chain's CDR3 is CASGYGDRGTGTGELFF. The DNA for the CDR3 is TGTGCCAGCGGTTACGGGGACCGGGGTACCGGCACCGGGGAGCTGTTTTTT.

The gene calls are TRBV3-1 and TRBJ1-1, with D unclear. The length of the CDR3 is 14 residues. Per germline, CDR1 LGHDT and CDR2 YNNKEL (reference sequence). Trimming stripped 0 bases from V and 7 bases from J, with 12 bases between. The chain's CDR3 is CASSQDMGRDEAFF. The CDR3 nucleotides are TGTGCCAGCAGCCAAGATATGGGGAGGGATGAAGCTTTCTTT.